This T cell receptor beta chain was retrieved from a study of T cell responses to AZD1222 COVID-19 vaccine. Study-wide points: Once two AZD1222 doses were given, Spike-specific TCR breadth and depth went up. No day 14 peak samples; only post-peak repertoires were characterized. Vaccine-associated CD4 TCRs spanned spike, dominant at 160-218 and 743-854. Clonal diversity was possibly underestimated, and white British individuals and females predominated among donors.

CDR1 and CDR2 from the germline V gene are SGHAT and FQNNGV. The CDR3 extends over 13 amino acids. The V end lost 6 bases, the J end lost 4 bases, and 10 bases lay between the germline ends. The protocol was immunoSEQ multiplex PCR, while the TCRdb copy is restricted to in-frame clones and leaves out a portion. The sample holds 140,000 to 150,000 clones; around 86% are singletons and the top ten take 4.1%. Concerning this clone itself: Its antigen is not known.

V gene TRBV11-2 combines with J gene TRBJ1-5; D possibly corresponds to TRBD1 (5 bases). The TCR was taken from an adult in good health. The source material was peripheral blood, sampled on day 0 of MenACWY control vaccination. CDR3 in amino acids: CASSRDRNQPQHF. CDR3 coding DNA: TGTGCCAGCAGTCGCGACAGAAATCAGCCCCAGCATTTT.